Shown below are 13 T cell receptor beta chains from a single sample sequenced in a study of graft-versus-host responses after intestinal transplantation. Data came from immunoSEQ multiplex PCR; TCRdb stores just in-frame clones and leaves some out. The profile shows 20,000 to 25,000 clones, roughly 95% of them singletons. Here the sequenced sample was PBMCs, taken 156 days after intestinal transplant. The receptors originated from a human patient who received an intestinal transplant, so some T cells may come from the graft donor.

In its sample, this clone was seen a few times. This sequence joins TRBV2 and TRBJ1-1; D unresolved. The CDR3 runs to 11 residues. V gave up 8 bases and J gave up 10 bases, with 14 bases separating them. CDR1 SNHLY and CDR2 FYNNEI come from the germline V gene. The CDR3 protein is CASRRQASAFF. The CDR3 nucleotides read TGTGCCAGCCGAAGGCAGGCGTCAGCTTTCTTT.

The rearrangement uses TRBV4-3 and TRBJ2-1; 8 positions match TRBD2. Trimming took 4 bases from V and 0 from J; bases not matched to a gene: 11. The CDR3 is 18 residues long. Germline-derived CDR1 and CDR2 are LGHNA and YSLEER. The DNA of the CDR3 is TGCGCCAGCAGCCGCAGGCCCGGGGGGGGTAGCTCCTACAATGAGCAGTTCTTC. Its protein is CASSRRPGGGSSYNEQFF.

This sequence joins TRBV6-5 and TRBJ2-1; D remains ambiguous. The germline CDR1 and CDR2 sequences are MNHEY and SVGAGI. V shed 8 bases and J shed 6 bases, with 11 bases lying between them. The CDR3 loop spans 12 amino acids. In DNA form, the CDR3 reads TGTGCCAGCTCGTACCCCAGCAATGAGCAGTTCTTC. This translates into CASSYPSNEQFF.

The rearrangement uses TRBV27 and TRBJ1-4; D gene unclear. The V end was cut by 2 bases, the J end by 1 base, with 8 bases between. Germline CDR1 and CDR2: MNHEY and SMNVEV (reference sequence). CDR3 length: 15 amino acids. The CDR3: CASSLGVRTNEKLFF. In DNA form, the CDR3 reads TGTGCCAGCAGTTTAGGGGTCAGAACTAATGAAAAACTGTTTTTT.

The gene calls are TRBV27 and TRBJ1-5, with a weak D call TRBD1 (6 bases). Trimming removed 7 bases from V and 0 bases from J, with 13 bases in between. CDR3 length: 15 amino acids. The V gene's germline CDR1 is MNHEY and CDR2 SMNVEV (reference sequence). CDR3 sequence: CASKGTKNSNQPQHF. The CDR3 bases are TGTGCCAGCAAAGGGACAAAAAATAGCAATCAGCCCCAGCATTTT.

V gene TRBV23-1 combines with J gene TRBJ2-5; 7 bases fit TRBD1. Matching the DNA end better, TRBJ2-7 makes the J call doubtful. TRBV23-1 qualifies as an ORF whose function is uncertain. CDR3 length: 17 residues. CDR3 sequence reads: CASNPGQIQARPYEQYF. The DNA for the CDR3 is TGCGCCAGCAACCCGGGACAGATTCAAGCGCGTCCCTACGAGCAGTACTTC.

This chain uses TRBV27 with TRBJ2-3, with a tentative D call TRBD2 (5 bases). The V and J ends lost 10 bases and 2 bases respectively, with 13 bases between them. Looked up from germline, CDR1 is MNHEY and CDR2 is SMNVEV (reference sequence). The CDR3 covers 13 residues. The CDR3: CATRELATDTQYF. The CDR3 region has the DNA TGTGCCACAAGGGAGCTAGCCACAGATACGCAGTATTTT.

The genes are TRBV30 and TRBJ2-7; 7 positions match TRBD2. This CDR3 is built from 12 residues. V shed 4 bases, J shed 4 bases, and the junction held 4 bases outside the gene matches. Germline lookup yields CDR1 GTSNPN and CDR2 SVGIG (reference sequence). The CDR3 bases are TGTGCCTGGACCATTAGCGGGTACGAGCAGTACTTC. Its protein product is CAWTISGYEQYF.

This clone was observed once. The gene calls are TRBV7-9 and TRBJ2-3; D is unclear. Germline lookup yields CDR1 SEHNR and CDR2 FQNEAQ (reference sequence). The CDR3 contains 13 residues. With 1 base removed from V and 2 bases from J, the gap between germline ends came to 4 bases. The CDR3 sequence is CASSLGPTDTQYF. CDR3 DNA sequence: TGTGCCAGCAGCTTAGGGCCCACAGATACGCAGTATTTT. Based on the CDR3 plus reference TRBV7-9 and TRBJ2-3, the full variable domain is DTGVSQNPRHKITKRGQNVTFRCDPISEHNRLYWYRQTLGQGPEFLTYFQNEAQLEKSRLLSDRFSAERPKGSFSTLEIQRTEQGDSAMYLCASSLGPTDTQYFGPGTRLTVL.

The V and J genes are TRBV9 and TRBJ2-3, with TRBD2 matching 7 bases. This CDR3 region has 15 residues. Trimming removed 0 bases from V and 2 bases from J; junction bases left unmatched: 3. Per germline, CDR1 SGDLS and CDR2 YYNGEE. CDR3 coding DNA: TGTGCCAGCAGCGTAGCGGGGGGACTCACAGATACGCAGTATTTT. Translated, it gives CASSVAGGLTDTQYF.

This clone was picked up one time. The rearrangement uses TRBV7-9 and TRBJ1-4; 8 nucleotides match TRBD1. With 5 bases clipped from V and 8 bases from J, the junction kept 13 bases outside the gene matches. In germline, CDR1 is SEHNR, CDR2 FQNEAQ (reference sequence). CDR3 length: 16 amino acids. The CDR3 coding sequence is TGTGCCAGCAGCCAACCGAGGACAGGGCGGCGAGAAAAACTGTTTTTT. It specifies CASSQPRTGRREKLFF.

This chain links TRBV19 with TRBJ2-3; tentative D call: TRBD2 (6 bases). This CDR3 has 14 residues. V lost 3 bases and J lost 4, with 11 bases in between. Germline V gives CDR1 LNHDA, CDR2 SQIVND (reference sequence). CDR3 in DNA: TGTGCCAGTAGTATTTGGGGGAGGTCAGATACGCAGTATTTT. It yields the protein CASSIWGRSDTQYF.

The rearrangement uses TRBV19 and TRBJ1-1; D not certain. Trimming took 3 bases from V and 11 from J, leaving 10 bases between them. CDR1 and CDR2 (germline): LNHDA, SQIVND (reference sequence). This CDR3 is built from 11 residues. The CDR3 region has the DNA TGTGCCAGTAGTATGGGGAGGGAGGCTTTCTTT. It is translated as CASSMGREAFF.